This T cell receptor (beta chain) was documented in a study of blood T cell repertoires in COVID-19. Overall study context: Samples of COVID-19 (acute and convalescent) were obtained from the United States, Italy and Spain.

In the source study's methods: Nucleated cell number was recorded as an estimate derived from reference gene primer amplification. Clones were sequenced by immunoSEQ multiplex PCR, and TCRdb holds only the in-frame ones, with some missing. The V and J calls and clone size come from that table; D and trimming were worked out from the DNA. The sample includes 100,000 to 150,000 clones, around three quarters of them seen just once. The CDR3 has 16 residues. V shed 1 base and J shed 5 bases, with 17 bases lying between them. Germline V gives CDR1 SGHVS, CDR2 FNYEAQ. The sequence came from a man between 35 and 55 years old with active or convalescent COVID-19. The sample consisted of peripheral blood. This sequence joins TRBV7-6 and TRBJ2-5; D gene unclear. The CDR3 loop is CASSLESPGEVETQYF. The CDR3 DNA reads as TGTGCCAGCAGCTTAGAATCCCCCGGAGAGGTCGAGACCCAGTACTTC.